This T cell receptor beta chain was sequenced for a study of blood T cells in healthy people across ages. Isolation of PBMCs gave at least 7 million cells per sample. A sample-barcoded 5' primer and a J-beta primer mix were used in a second PCR of about 6 to 12 cycles. Each CDR3 protein is one row after TCRdb ran MiXCR on the 5' RACE reads. This table has roughly 560,000 distinct CDR3 sequences, around 24% appearing once. The CDR3 covers 14 residues. Germline values: CDR1 SGHKS, CDR2 YYEKEE (reference sequence). V was clipped by 4 bases and J by 8 bases; unmatched bases: 7. These same data were also listed under a study on T cells of mothers and their children.

This TCR came from a boy younger than 18 in good health. The specimen sequenced was blood. The chain joins TRBV5-5 to TRBJ2-4; the match to TRBD1 covers 9 bases. The CDR3 sequence is CASSPGQGGDIQYF. The CDR3, as DNA: TGTGCCAGCAGCCCGGGACAGGGAGGGGACATTCAGTACTTC.